This T cell receptor beta chain comes out of a study of cytomegalovirus exposure and HLA in healthy donors. 13 Jbeta primers and 60 Vbeta primers were used for the PCR. Here immunoSEQ multiplex PCR was the method, and the copy in TCRdb shows in-frame clones only, minus some. The sample consists of roughly 100,000 clones, just under 80% of them appearing once. The CDR3 runs 12 residues. V gave up 4 bases and J gave up 2 bases; unmatched junction bases: 1. Germline CDR1 SQVTM, CDR2 ANQGSEA. Study observations and caveats: The classifier, whose performance was assessed in both the original and validation cohorts, reportedly diagnosed cytomegalovirus status with high specificity and sensitivity.

This clone was found once. The target antigen is unknown. The clonotype originates from a male donor in good health and CMV-seronegative. The gene calls are TRBV29-1 and TRBJ2-5, with 7 positions matching TRBD1. The sequenced sample consisted of PBMCs. This chain's CDR3 is CSVATGQETQYF. DNA for the CDR3: TGCAGCGTTGCGACAGGGCAAGAGACCCAGTACTTC.